This T cell receptor (beta chain) is drawn from a study of cytomegalovirus exposure and HLA in healthy donors. General study points: In a later analysis, across HLA loci, associated TCR counts were highest for DRB1, lowest for HLA-C. Sequencing depth roughly uniform across donors was assumed in presence/absence analyses. Among CMV-associated TCR beta chains, most appeared HLA-restricted in a later analysis.

Details on this clone: Its target is unknown.

The PCR contained 60 Vbeta and 13 Jbeta primers. Authors' analysis steps: Unique TCR beta chains totaled 65 million to 95 million in a later count, with roughly 10 million of them shared. Clones were read by immunoSEQ multiplex PCR, and TCRdb kept only the in-frame ones, dropping some. That table supplies the V and J calls and clone size; D and trimming were determined from the DNA. This sample has tens of thousands of clones, with 75% to 85% found just once. There are 14 residues in the CDR3. Germline V lookup: CDR1 MNHEY, CDR2 SVGAGI. The germline V and J ends were trimmed by 0 bases and 6 bases, with 11 bases remaining between them.

The clonotype originates from a male donor in good health and CMV-seronegative. The rearrangement joins TRBV6-5 to TRBJ1-1; D uncertain. The sequenced sample consisted of PBMCs. CDR3 coding DNA: TGTGCCAGCAGTTACTCAACTGCGAGGGCTGAAGCTTTCTTT. Translating it yields CASSYSTARAEAFF.